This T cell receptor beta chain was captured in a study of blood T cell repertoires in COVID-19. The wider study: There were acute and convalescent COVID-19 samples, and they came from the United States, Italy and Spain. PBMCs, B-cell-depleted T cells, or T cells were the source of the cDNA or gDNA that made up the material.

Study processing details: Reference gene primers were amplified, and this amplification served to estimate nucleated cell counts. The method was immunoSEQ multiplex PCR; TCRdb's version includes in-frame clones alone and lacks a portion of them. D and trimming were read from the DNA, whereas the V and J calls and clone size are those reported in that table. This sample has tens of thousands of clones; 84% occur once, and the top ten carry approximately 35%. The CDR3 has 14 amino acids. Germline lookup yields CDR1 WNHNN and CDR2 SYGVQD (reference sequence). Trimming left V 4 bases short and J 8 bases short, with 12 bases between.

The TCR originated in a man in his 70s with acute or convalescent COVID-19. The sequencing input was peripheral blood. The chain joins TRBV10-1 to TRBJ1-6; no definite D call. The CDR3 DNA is TGCGCCAGCAGTGGACGGGTTCGGGATTCACCCCTCCACTTT. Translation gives CASSGRVRDSPLHF.